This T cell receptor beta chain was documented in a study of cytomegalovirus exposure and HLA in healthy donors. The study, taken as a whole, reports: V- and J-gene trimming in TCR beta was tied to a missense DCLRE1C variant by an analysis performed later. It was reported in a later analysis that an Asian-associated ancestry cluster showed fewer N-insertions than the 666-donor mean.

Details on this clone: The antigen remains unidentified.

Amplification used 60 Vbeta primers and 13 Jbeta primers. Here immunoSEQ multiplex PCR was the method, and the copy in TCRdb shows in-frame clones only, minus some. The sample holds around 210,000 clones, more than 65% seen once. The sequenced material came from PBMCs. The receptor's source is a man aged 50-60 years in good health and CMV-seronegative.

The CDR3, as DNA: TGTGCCAGCAGCCCAGGGGACTCCTACAATGAGCAGTTCTTC. Protein sequence: CASSPGDSYNEQFF. The V gene is TRBV5-8, the J gene TRBJ2-1; TRBD1 is a possible D gene (6 bases). Between the trimmed V and J ends, which lost 4 bases and 0 bases, there was a span of 8 bases. Germline values: CDR1 SGHTS, CDR2 YDEGEE. The CDR3 sequence is 14 residues long.